These T cell receptor beta chains were read from a single sample in a study of T-cell memory formation after mild COVID-19. TCRdb reprocessed the 5' RACE reads with MiXCR, giving one entry per CDR3 protein. The top ten hold around a fifth of the sample, which has fewer than 400,000 distinct CDR3 sequences, 15% to 20% seen once. Sequencing used PBMCs or a T cell subset sorted from them (not recorded which). The receptors were sampled from a man aged 18 to 30 who had mild COVID-19 (a few samples of this study predate the infection). Cell type and time point are not known. Both conserved end residues are part of each CDR3. The order of the fields is clone size, V gene, D gene, J gene, CDR3 DNA, CDR3 protein. A D gene is named only where the DNA matches it firmly. The size of a clone is reported for some rows only, either as once, few or many, or as a class for expanded clones.

clone_size: -; v_call: TRBV10-1; d_call: -; j_call: TRBJ2-7; cdr3_nt: TGCGCCTCAAAAGTATCCGGGGGCGTAGCCTACGAGCAGTACTTC; cdr3_aa: CASKVSGGVAYEQYF
clone_size: -; v_call: TRBV28; d_call: -; j_call: TRBJ1-1; cdr3_nt: TGTGCCAGCAGTTCCCCCCCCCTGGGGAACACTGAAGCTTTCTTT; cdr3_aa: CASSSPPLGNTEAFF
clone_size: -; v_call: TRBV28; d_call: -; j_call: TRBJ2-5; cdr3_nt: TGTGCCAGCAGTTTAGAGATAAGCTTGGGGGTTCAAGAGACCCAGTACTTC; cdr3_aa: CASSLEISLGVQETQYF
clone_size: few; v_call: TRBV5-1; d_call: -; j_call: TRBJ2-1; cdr3_nt: TGCGCCAGCAACACAGGTAGTTCCTACAATGAGCAGTTCTTC; cdr3_aa: CASNTGSSYNEQFF
clone_size: -; v_call: TRBV6-2/TRBV6-3; d_call: -; j_call: TRBJ2-1; cdr3_nt: TGTGCCAGCAGTTCGGCGGTGGAGCAGTTCTTC; cdr3_aa: CASSSAVEQFF
clone_size: few; v_call: TRBV7-9; d_call: -; j_call: TRBJ2-1; cdr3_nt: TGTGCCAGCAGCTTAGTTGCGAGCTACAATGAGCAGTTCTTC; cdr3_aa: CASSLVASYNEQFF
clone_size: -; v_call: TRBV7-2; d_call: TRBD2; j_call: TRBJ2-3; cdr3_nt: TGTGCCAGCAGCTTAGAGCGGGGCTGGGGAAGTGATACGCAGTATTTT; cdr3_aa: CASSLERGWGSDTQYF
clone_size: -; v_call: TRBV12-3/TRBV12-4; d_call: -; j_call: TRBJ1-2; cdr3_nt: TGTGCCAGCAGTTTACAGACGGGCTACACCTTC; cdr3_aa: CASSLQTGYTF
clone_size: -; v_call: TRBV7-7; d_call: TRBD2; j_call: TRBJ2-7; cdr3_nt: TGTGCCAGCAGCTTAGGCCCCCGGGGGGGATATGAAGAGCAGTACTTC; cdr3_aa: CASSLGPRGGYEEQYF
clone_size: few; v_call: TRBV7-9; d_call: -; j_call: TRBJ2-3; cdr3_nt: TGTGCCAGCAGCCCCGACAGACTCCGCACAGATACGCAGTATTTT; cdr3_aa: CASSPDRLRTDTQYF
clone_size: many; v_call: TRBV7-3; d_call: -; j_call: TRBJ2-5; cdr3_nt: TGTGCCAGTTCGCCGGAACCAGGAGAGACCCAGTACTTC; cdr3_aa: CASSPEPGETQYF
clone_size: few; v_call: TRBV11-1; d_call: -; j_call: TRBJ2-1; cdr3_nt: TGTGCCAGCAGCTTATCTCCGGGGGCAAGGAATGAGCAGTTCTTC; cdr3_aa: CASSLSPGARNEQFF
clone_size: few; v_call: TRBV7-8; d_call: TRBD1; j_call: TRBJ2-5; cdr3_nt: TGTGCCAGCAGCTTTCTCGGACAGGGCCAAGAGACCCAGTACTTC; cdr3_aa: CASSFLGQGQETQYF
clone_size: -; v_call: TRBV20-1; d_call: -; j_call: TRBJ1-6; cdr3_nt: TGCAGTGGTAAACCCTATAATTCACCCCTCCACTTT; cdr3_aa: CSGKPYNSPLHF
clone_size: many; v_call: TRBV7-2; d_call: -; j_call: TRBJ2-7; cdr3_nt: TGTGCCAGCAGCGCCTCCCCAGGGAGACCCGAGCAGTACTTC; cdr3_aa: CASSASPGRPEQYF
clone_size: few; v_call: TRBV12-3/TRBV12-4; d_call: TRBD1; j_call: TRBJ2-7; cdr3_nt: TGTGCCAGCAGTCCCCAGACAGGGGAGCAGTACTTC; cdr3_aa: CASSPQTGEQYF
clone_size: -; v_call: TRBV25-1; d_call: -; j_call: TRBJ1-1; cdr3_nt: TGTGCCAGCCGCGGGGGCACCCCCGTGACTGAAGCTTTCTTT; cdr3_aa: CASRGGTPVTEAFF
clone_size: -; v_call: TRBV2; d_call: TRBD1; j_call: TRBJ2-7; cdr3_nt: TGTGCCACATCGGGACAGGGCGGATCGGAGCAGTACTTC; cdr3_aa: CATSGQGGSEQYF